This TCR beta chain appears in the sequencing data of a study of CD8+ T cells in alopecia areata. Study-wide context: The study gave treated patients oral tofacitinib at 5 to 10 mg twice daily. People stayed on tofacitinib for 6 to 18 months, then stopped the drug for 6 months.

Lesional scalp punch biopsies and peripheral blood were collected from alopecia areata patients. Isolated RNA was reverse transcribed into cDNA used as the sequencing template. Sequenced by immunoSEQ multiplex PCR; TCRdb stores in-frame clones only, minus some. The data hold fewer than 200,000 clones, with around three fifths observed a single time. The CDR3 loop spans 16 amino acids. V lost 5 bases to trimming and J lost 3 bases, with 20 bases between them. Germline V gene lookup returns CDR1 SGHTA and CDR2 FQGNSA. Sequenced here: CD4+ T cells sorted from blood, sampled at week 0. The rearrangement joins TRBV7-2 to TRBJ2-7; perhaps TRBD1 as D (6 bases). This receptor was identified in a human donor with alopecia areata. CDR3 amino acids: CASSPVDRQGLYEQYF. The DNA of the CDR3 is TGTGCCAGCAGCCCAGTAGACAGGCAAGGGCTCTACGAGCAGTACTTC.